This T cell receptor (beta chain) comes out of a study of blood T cell repertoires in COVID-19. Across the study: COVID-19 samples from acute and convalescent phases originated in the United States, Italy and Spain. The cDNA or gDNA used as material had been derived from T cells, B-cell-depleted T cells, or PBMCs.

From germline, CDR1 is MNHEY and CDR2 SVGAGI. V was cut by 6 bases and J by 5 bases, with 17 bases left in between. This CDR3 is 14 amino acids long. Authors' processing steps: Quantification of nucleated cells was approximated via reference gene primer amplification. Assay: immunoSEQ multiplex PCR; the TCRdb copy retains only in-frame clones and omits some. V and J calls plus clone size are reproduced from that table; the DNA served to infer D and trimming. The sample holds approximately 260,000 clones, about 88% seen once. Sequenced sample: peripheral blood. The TCR originated in a man aged 18 to 30 with active or convalescent COVID-19. The chain has TRBV6-5 and TRBJ2-7; perhaps TRBD2 as D (5 bases). The CDR3 region has the DNA TGTGCCAGCAGCCGAGGAGGAGACAAGAACGAGCAGTACTTC. Protein product: CASSRGGDKNEQYF.